The source of this T cell receptor beta chain is a study of early stage breast cancer tumors. Study observations and caveats: Compared with adjacent normal breast, tumors showed about 2.5-fold denser, more clonal T cells. Blood repertoires resembled normal breast more than tumor. Functional markers like CD4, CD8 and FOXP3 were missed in bulk sequencing.

TCRdb keeps only in-frame clones here, not all; method: immunoSEQ multiplex PCR. Of about 15,000 clones listed, about 81% are singletons. V lost 2 bases and J 2 bases, leaving 12 bases between the germline ends. Germline V gene sequence: CDR1 LGHNA, CDR2 YNFKEQ. The CDR3 runs 16 residues. To note about this clone: Its antigen remains unidentified.

Sequences were obtained from normal breast tissue next to the tumor. The rearrangement joins TRBV4-2 to TRBJ2-2; D uncertain. The sequence came from a person between 30 and 45 years old with breast cancer. The CDR3 here is CASSQSPDANTGELFF. In nucleotides, the CDR3 is TGTGCCAGCAGCCAATCCCCGGACGCAAACACCGGGGAGCTGTTTTTT.